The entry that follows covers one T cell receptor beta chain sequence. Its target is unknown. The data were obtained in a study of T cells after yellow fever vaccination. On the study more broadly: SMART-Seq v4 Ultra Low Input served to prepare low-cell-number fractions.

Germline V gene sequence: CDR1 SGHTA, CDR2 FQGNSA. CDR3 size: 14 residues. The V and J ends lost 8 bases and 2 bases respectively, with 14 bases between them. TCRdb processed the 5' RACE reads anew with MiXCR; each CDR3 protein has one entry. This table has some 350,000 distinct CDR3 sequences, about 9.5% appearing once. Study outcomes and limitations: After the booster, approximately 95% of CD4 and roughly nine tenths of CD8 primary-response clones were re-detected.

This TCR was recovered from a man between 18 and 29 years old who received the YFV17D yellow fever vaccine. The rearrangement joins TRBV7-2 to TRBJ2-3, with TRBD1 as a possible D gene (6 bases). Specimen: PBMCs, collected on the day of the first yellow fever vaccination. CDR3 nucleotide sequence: TGTGCCAGCGCCTCCTACAGGGACACAGATACGCAGTATTTT. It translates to CASASYRDTDTQYF. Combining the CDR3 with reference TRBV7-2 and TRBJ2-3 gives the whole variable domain GAGVSQSPSNKVTEKGKDVELRCDPISGHTALYWYRQSLGQGLEFLIYFQGNSAPDKSGLPSDRFSAERTGGSVSTLTIQRTQQEDSAVYLCASASYRDTDTQYFGPGTRLTVL.